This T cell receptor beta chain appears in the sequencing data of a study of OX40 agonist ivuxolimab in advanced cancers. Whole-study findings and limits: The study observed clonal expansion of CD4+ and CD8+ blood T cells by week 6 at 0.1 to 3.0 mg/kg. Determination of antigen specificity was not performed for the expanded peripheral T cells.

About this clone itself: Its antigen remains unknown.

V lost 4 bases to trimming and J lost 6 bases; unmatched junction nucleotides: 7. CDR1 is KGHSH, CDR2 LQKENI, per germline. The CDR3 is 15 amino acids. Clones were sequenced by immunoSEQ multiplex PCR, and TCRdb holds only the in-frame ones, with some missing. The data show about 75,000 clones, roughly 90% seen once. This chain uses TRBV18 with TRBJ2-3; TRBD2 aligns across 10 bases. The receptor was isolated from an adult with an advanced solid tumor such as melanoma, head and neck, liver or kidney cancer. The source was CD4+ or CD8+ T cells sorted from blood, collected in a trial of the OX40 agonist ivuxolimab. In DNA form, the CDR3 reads TGTGCCAGCTCACTAGCGGGAGGATCGGATGATACGCAGTATTTT. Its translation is CASSLAGGSDDTQYF.